This T cell receptor beta chain was obtained from a study of PD-L1 blockade in urothelial cancer. The overall study: Atezolizumab was started by patients at some point between 2013 and 2014 at 1,200 mg intravenously every 3 weeks. Patients had undergone 0 to 3 prior chemotherapy regimens.

Findings and caveats of the study: At 3 weeks on treatment, tumor-associated clones expanded more with durable benefit.

Germline assignment: CDR1 SGHAT and CDR2 FQNNGV. V lost 4 bases and J lost 4; bases outside the gene matches: 8. This CDR3 comprises 16 residues. Templates that were synthetic TCR analogs were spiked into each PCR. Method: immunoSEQ multiplex PCR; TCRdb's copy keeps in-frame clones and lacks some. The sample has about 110,000 clones, over 75% seen once. To note about this clone: Its antigen is still unknown.

This chain joins TRBV11-2 and TRBJ2-2, with 8 positions matching TRBD2. The sample consisted of PBMCs, taken around atezolizumab (anti-PD-L1) treatment. The TCR originated in a man aged 45 to 65 with urothelial cancer. CDR3 nucleotides: TGTGCCAGCAGCTCACGAGCGGGAGCCATCACCGGGGAGCTGTTTTTT. Translating it yields CASSSRAGAITGELFF.